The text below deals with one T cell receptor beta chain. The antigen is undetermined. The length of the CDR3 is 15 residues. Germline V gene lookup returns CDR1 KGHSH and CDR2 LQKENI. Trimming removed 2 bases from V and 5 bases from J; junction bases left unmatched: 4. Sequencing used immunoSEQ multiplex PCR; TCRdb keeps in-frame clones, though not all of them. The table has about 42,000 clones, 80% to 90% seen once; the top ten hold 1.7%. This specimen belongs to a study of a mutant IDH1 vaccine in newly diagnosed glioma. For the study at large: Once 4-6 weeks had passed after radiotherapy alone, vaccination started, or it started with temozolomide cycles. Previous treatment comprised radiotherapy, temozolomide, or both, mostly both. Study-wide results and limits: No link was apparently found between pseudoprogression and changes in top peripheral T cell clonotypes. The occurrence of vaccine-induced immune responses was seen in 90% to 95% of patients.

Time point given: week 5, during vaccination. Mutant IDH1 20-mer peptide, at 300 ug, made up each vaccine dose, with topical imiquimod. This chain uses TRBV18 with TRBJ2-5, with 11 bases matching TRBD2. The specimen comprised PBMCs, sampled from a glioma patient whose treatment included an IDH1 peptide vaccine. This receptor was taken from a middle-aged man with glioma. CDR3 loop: CASSPILAGEETQYF. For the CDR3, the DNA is TGTGCCAGCTCACCAATACTAGCGGGAGAGGAGACCCAGTACTTC.